These 22 T cell receptor beta chains came from one sample sequenced in a study of response to subunit inactivated influenza vaccine. TCRdb ran MiXCR on the RT-PCR reads and lists one entry per CDR3 protein. The repertoire has roughly 780,000 distinct CDR3 sequences, approximately 17% of them found once; the top ten carry about 11%. Sequencing was performed on PBMCs from blood, taken around 5 days after vaccination. The receptors come from a man aged 50 to 59 who received an inactivated influenza vaccine.

This sequence joins TRBV20-1 and TRBJ2-1; no firm D call. Trimming took off 2 bases at V and 5 bases at J, with 4 bases between the two ends. The CDR3 contains 11 residues. The germline V gene has CDR1 DFQATT and CDR2 SNEGSKA (reference sequence). The CDR3 DNA reads TGCAGTGCTAGACCGAACAATGAGCAGTTCTTC. This encodes CSARPNNEQFF.

A few counts support this clonotype. The gene calls are TRBV5-1 and TRBJ1-6; no reliable D call. The germline gives CDR1 SGHRS, CDR2 YFSETQ. Trimming took 2 bases from V and 6 from J, leaving 12 bases between them. The CDR3 contains 15 residues. CDR3 in amino acids: CASSFIDTLNSPLHF. CDR3 in DNA: TGCGCCAGCAGCTTCATCGACACCCTTAATTCACCCCTCCACTTT.

The chain is built from TRBV6-1 and TRBJ2-5; D is perhaps TRBD1 or TRBD2 (6 bases each). The CDR3 covers 17 residues. Germline V gives CDR1 MNHNS, CDR2 SASEGT. Deletions cut 5 bases from V and 4 bases from J, with 23 bases between. The CDR3 DNA sequence: TGTGCCAGCAGTCGCTCCGGAGGGGGGAGGTCGAGAGAGACCCAGTACTTC. Its translation: CASSRSGGGRSRETQYF.

This clonotype occurred once. V is TRBV28 and J is TRBJ2-7; maybe TRBD2 (6 bases). The CDR3 sequence is 15 residues long. Germline V gene data show CDR1 as MDHEN and CDR2 as SYDVKM. V dropped 9 bases and J dropped 1 base, with 19 bases sitting between them. The CDR3 DNA reads as TGTGCCAGTATTTCTCGGAGCGGGCCTTCCTACGAGCAGTACTTC. As protein: CASISRSGPSYEQYF.

The V call is TRBV9, the J call TRBJ2-3; the match to TRBD2 covers 7 bases. CDR1 and CDR2 (germline): SGDLS, YYNGEE. The CDR3 has 16 residues. The V segment lost 0 bases and the J segment 2 bases; nucleotides outside the gene matches: 6. The CDR3 is CASSVAGLTNTDTQYF. The CDR3 region has the DNA TGTGCCAGCAGCGTAGCGGGACTAACAAACACAGATACGCAGTATTTT. Filled out from reference TRBV9 and TRBJ2-3, the complete variable domain reads DSGVTQTPKHLITATGQRVTLRCSPRSGDLSVYWYQQSLDQGLQFLIQYYNGEERAKGNILERFSAQQFPDLHSELNLSSLELGDSALYFCASSVAGLTNTDTQYFGPGTRLTVL.

The chain recombines TRBV7-9 with TRBJ2-7; D might be TRBD1 or TRBD2, each matching 6 bases. Germline values: CDR1 SEHNR, CDR2 FQNEAQ (reference sequence). The V end lost 0 bases, the J end lost 6 bases, and 15 bases lay between the germline ends. The CDR3 has 15 residues. Here the CDR3 reads CASSLAGGGRIEQYF. CDR3 bases: TGTGCCAGCAGCTTAGCAGGAGGGGGAAGGATCGAGCAGTACTTC.

The chain couples TRBV10-1 to TRBJ2-7; 8 nucleotides align to TRBD1. Germline-derived CDR1 and CDR2 are WNHNN and SYGVQD (reference sequence). V dropped 5 bases and J dropped 6; count of bases not matched to a gene: 6. The CDR3 runs 13 residues. The CDR3 spells CASSWTGISEQYF. In DNA form, the CDR3 reads TGCGCCAGCAGTTGGACAGGGATTAGCGAGCAGTACTTC.

This chain joins TRBV29-1 and TRBJ2-1; possible D gene TRBD2, 6 bases. Trimming took off 4 bases at V and 3 bases at J, with 13 bases between the two ends. Looked up from germline, CDR1 is SQVTM and CDR2 is ANQGSEA. This CDR3 has 14 residues. The CDR3 DNA is TGCAGCGTTGTTTCTGGAGGGTACTACAATGAGCAGTTCTTC. It yields the protein CSVVSGGYYNEQFF.

The chain has TRBV20-1 and TRBJ2-1; D remains ambiguous. Germline V gives CDR1 DFQATT, CDR2 SNEGSKA (reference sequence). This CDR3 is built from 12 residues. Trimming removed 3 bases from V and 7 bases from J, with 10 bases in between. The CDR3 loop reads CSASQTGNEQFF. The CDR3 region has the DNA TGCAGTGCTAGCCAAACCGGGAATGAGCAGTTCTTC.

In DNA, the CDR3 is TGCAGTGCTAGAAGGCGGGGGGGGGCAGATACGCAGTATTTT. Translated, it gives CSARRRGGADTQYF. The J gene is TRBJ2-3, the V gene TRBV20-1; 9 nucleotides line up with TRBD2. V shed 2 bases, J shed 4 bases, and the junction held 4 bases outside the gene matches. Germline V gives CDR1 DFQATT, CDR2 SNEGSKA (reference sequence). This CDR3 spans 14 amino acids.

This clonotype occurred a few times. This rearrangement joins TRBV7-2 to TRBJ2-5; 9 bases line up with TRBD2. Per the germline V gene, CDR1 is SGHTA and CDR2 is FQGNSA. The CDR3 totals 15 residues. V trimming: 5 bases; J trimming: 5 bases; junction bases outside the gene matches: 9. The CDR3 coding sequence is TGTGCCAGCAGCGCCATCGGCGGGGGGGTGGAGACCCAGTACTTC. Amino acids: CASSAIGGGVETQYF.

This clonotype was picked up a small number of times. V is TRBV6-1 and J is TRBJ2-3; D possibly corresponds to TRBD2 (6 bases). The CDR3 covers 16 residues. Trimming removed 5 bases at V and 0 bases at J, with 15 bases between. Germline V gene data show CDR1 as MNHNS and CDR2 as SASEGT. CDR3 nucleotides: TGTGCCAGCAGTCGCTGGGGGGAACCTAGCACAGATACGCAGTATTTT. This gives the protein CASSRWGEPSTDTQYF.

This clonotype was detected a few times. The rearrangement links TRBV2 to TRBJ1-3, with 7 nucleotides matching TRBD1. In germline, CDR1 is SNHLY, CDR2 FYNNEI. The CDR3 extends over 17 amino acids. V shed 5 bases and J 0 bases; nucleotides not matched to a gene: 10. The CDR3 is CASSRDMGQSSGNTIYF. CDR3 nucleotide sequence: TGTGCCAGCAGTCGAGATATGGGACAGAGCTCTGGAAACACCATATATTTT. The full variable domain, in which reference TRBV2 and TRBJ1-3 provide the parts outside the CDR3, is EPEVTQTPSHQVTQMGQEVILRCVPISNHLYFYWYRQILGQKVEFLVSFYNNEISEKSEIFDDQFSVERPDGSNFTLKIRSTKLEDSAMYFCASSRDMGQSSGNTIYFGEGSWLTVV.

This sequence joins TRBV10-2 and TRBJ2-3; the D gene is possibly TRBD2 (5 bases). This CDR3 is built from 14 residues. Germline V gene data show CDR1 as WSHSY and CDR2 as SAAADI. Trimming cost V 4 bases and J 2 bases, with 10 bases left between them. The CDR3 reads CASSGPDFTDTQYF. CDR3 coding DNA: TGCGCCAGCAGTGGGCCGGACTTCACAGATACGCAGTATTTT.

CDR3 sequence reads: CASSFRATGRSDNEQFF. CDR3 DNA: TGCGCCAGCAGCTTTAGAGCCACAGGGAGGTCGGACAATGAGCAGTTCTTC. This chain connects TRBV5-1 to TRBJ2-1; D is tentatively TRBD1 or TRBD2 (6 bases each). CDR3 length equals 17 residues. CDR1 is SGHRS and CDR2 is YFSETQ in the germline V gene. Between the trimmed V and J ends, which lost 2 bases and 5 bases, there was a span of 20 bases.

This clonotype was counted at least ten times. The chain has TRBV29-1 and TRBJ1-1, with D uncertain. The CDR3 runs to 13 residues. V dropped 6 bases and J dropped 0 bases, with 11 bases sitting between them. Germline V gene sequence: CDR1 SQVTM, CDR2 ANQGSEA. The CDR3 loop reads CSVTRWLNTEAFF. In nucleotides, the CDR3 is TGCAGCGTGACCAGGTGGTTGAACACTGAAGCTTTCTTT.

This clonotype came up a few times. The CDR3, as DNA: TGTGCCAGCAGCCAAGAGGCTAGCGGCGCCTACGAGCAGTACTTC. Protein product: CASSQEASGAYEQYF. The chain recombines TRBV4-2 with TRBJ2-7; 7 bases align to TRBD2. Trimming removed 0 bases from V and 2 bases from J; junction bases left unmatched: 4. This CDR3 is 15 amino acids long. In germline, CDR1 is LGHNA, CDR2 YNFKEQ.

In this sample, this clonotype turned up many times. V usage is TRBV5-1 and J usage is TRBJ2-1; no definite D call. The CDR3 sequence is 14 residues long. Trimming left V 0 bases short and J 5 bases short, with 9 bases between. The germline gives CDR1 SGHRS, CDR2 YFSETQ. CDR3 loop: CASSLEGDNNEQFF. Here the CDR3 DNA reads TGCGCCAGCAGCTTGGAAGGAGACAACAATGAGCAGTTCTTC.

This clonotype was observed a few times. The V and J genes are TRBV28 and TRBJ2-3; TRBD2 matches at 8 bases. The CDR3 is 12 amino acids. The germline V gene has CDR1 MDHEN and CDR2 SYDVKM. With 3 bases clipped from V and 10 bases from J, the junction kept 3 bases outside the gene matches. The CDR3 bases are TGTGCCAGCAGTTTCCGACTAGCGCCGCAGTATTTT. Translating it yields CASSFRLAPQYF.

This clonotype was picked up a small number of times. The chain employs TRBV20-1 and TRBJ2-7, with D perhaps assigned TRBD1 or TRBD2 (5 bases each). The CDR3 extends over 12 amino acids. The germline gives CDR1 DFQATT, CDR2 SNEGSKA (reference sequence). The V and J ends lost 1 base and 4 bases respectively, with 8 bases between them. This chain's CDR3 is CSARGDQYEQYF. The CDR3 DNA follows: TGCAGTGCTAGAGGGGACCAATACGAGCAGTACTTC.

The genes are TRBV20-1 and TRBJ2-5; 9 nucleotides line up with TRBD2. The CDR3 is 16 residues long. The germline CDR1 and CDR2 sequences are DFQATT and SNEGSKA (reference sequence). In DNA form, the CDR3 reads TGCAGCTCGTCCGGGACTAGCCCCCGCTCCCAAGAGACCCAGTACTTC. Translated, it gives CSSSGTSPRSQETQYF.

In this sample, this clonotype turned up a few times. The V gene is TRBV12-3 or TRBV12-4, the J gene TRBJ1-2; TRBD1 agrees at 9 bases. The length of the CDR3 is 16 residues. Trimming removed 6 bases from V and 8 bases from J; junction bases left unmatched: 16. The CDR3 DNA reads as TGTGCCAGCAGCAGAACCGGGACAGGGAGGGGGAAGGGCTACACCTTC. Residues: CASSRTGTGRGKGYTF.